The sequence of this T cell receptor (beta chain) was determined in a study of T cell responses to AZD1222 COVID-19 vaccine (dated by TCRdb to the early 2020s). About the study as a whole: A total of about 240 trial participants underwent TCR sequencing, of whom some 210 received two doses of AZD1222 and some 25 received two doses of the MenACWY control vaccine. Trial participants were enrolled into age subgroups of 18-55, 56-69 and 70-plus years, which contained about 150, 27 and 61 TCR-sequenced participants, respectively.

Only one count was recorded for this clone. Its antigen specificity is not known. No base quality values were provided; no much bigger clone lies one nucleotide off. Per the germline V gene (reference sequence), MNHEY is the CDR1 and SMNVEV is the CDR2. V is shortened by 2 bases, J by 5 bases, and the region joining them spans 13 bases. Measured from the cysteine to the phenylalanine, the CDR3 is 14 residues long. CDR3 DNA only is kept here, 42 bases in frame from base 1. The CDR3 regions of human TCRbeta chains were subjected to immunosequencing. The source study handled its data this way. Repertoire TCRs were checked for matches against a reference library of SARS-CoV-2-specific TCRs that had been generated using the MIRA antigen-specificity platform. Breadth was defined as the fraction of unique TCRs that were SARS-CoV-2-associated. Depth was defined as the fraction of total T cells that were SARS-CoV-2-associated. Using the MIRA data, each spike-specific TCR was mapped to the spike region that the TCR reacts to and placed in a CD4 or CD8 class. Log10-transformed breadth and depth values were compared by one-way ANOVA with Sidak's multiple comparisons tests. Imported from immuneACCESS, the table was reduced by TCRdb to in-frame sequences with V and J called. These copies leave out some clones; in studies compared against another copy, an unresolved V gene accounts for under half, and the cause of the remainder is not known. D and trimming were read from the DNA, whereas the V and J calls and clone size are those reported in that table. The sample table records about 70,000 clones; roughly 85% of these occur just once. The ten largest account for roughly 6.5% of the sample.

Overall results and qualifications from the work: The vaccine-associated CD4 TCRs covered the entire spike protein, and the dominant responses fell in regions 160-218 and 743-854. Conclusions about previously exposed vaccinees are limited because only a handful of AZD1222 recipients were SARS-CoV-2 seropositive at baseline. Reportedly, close to half of the unique spike-specific TCRs recognized epitopes lying outside the regions that are mutated in the B.1.351 and B.1.1.7 variants. In the small 56-69-year group, the increase in depth fell short of significance, most likely because of low power. Participants were mostly white British, with more females than males. The authors suggested clonal diversity may have been underestimated. After two AZD1222 doses, spike-specific TCR breadth and depth were significantly higher than at day 0 and than in MenACWY recipients. Because no day 14 peak-response samples were available, the repertoires could be characterized only after the peak T cell response.

The sample's time point label, in plain terms: about 28 days (+/-7) after the second vaccine dose. AZD1222 recipients whose second dose came at about 4 weeks and those whose second dose came at about 12 weeks were combined into one group, since spike-specific TCR depth and breadth did not differ between the two schedules. Samples from vaccinated people were obtained from the UK trials COV001 and COV002, which included a single-blind randomized controlled phase 2/3 trial of AZD1222 (ChAdOx1 nCoV-19) in healthy adults. For TCRbeta chain sequencing, PBMC samples from trial participants were taken at day 0 and at day 28 after the second dose.

The TCR comes from an adult who received the AZD1222 COVID-19 vaccine. The sample consisted of peripheral blood, taken 28 days after the second AZD1222 dose. This chain is built from TRBV27 and TRBJ2-7; the D call is tentative, TRBD1 or TRBD2, as each matches 6 bases. The bases read TGTGCCAGCAGTTTAAGGTGGGGGGCCCACGAGCAGTACTTC. Its translation is CASSLRWGAHEQYF.